The 29 T cell receptor beta chains given below trace back to one sample, sequenced in a study of blood T cell repertoires in COVID-19. This table comes from immunoSEQ multiplex PCR, and its TCRdb copy is limited to in-frame clones, with some not included. Of under 130,000 clones listed, about 90% are singletons. Source material: peripheral blood. These receptors originate from a human donor in a cohort sampled during active COVID-19.

V gene TRBV6-6 combines with J gene TRBJ2-7, with 7 bases fitting TRBD1. V shed 5 bases and J 3 bases; nucleotides not matched to a gene: 4. This CDR3 has 13 amino acids. Germline lookup yields CDR1 MNHNY and CDR2 SVGAGI (reference sequence). The DNA of the CDR3 is TGTGCCAGCAGTCGGGACAGAAGCTACGAGCAGTACTTC. Protein: CASSRDRSYEQYF.

This chain connects TRBV11-3 to TRBJ2-7; D may be TRBD2 (6 bases). V was shortened by 4 bases and J by 4 bases, with 14 bases between the two germline ends. This CDR3 has 14 residues. Germline CDR1 and CDR2: SGHNT and YENEEA. CDR3 in amino acids: CASSSGGSKYEQYF. The CDR3 bases are TGTGCCAGCAGCTCAGGAGGGTCGAAATACGAGCAGTACTTC.

The chain couples TRBV30 to TRBJ1-2; 7 positions match TRBD1. Germline V gene sequence: CDR1 GTSNPN, CDR2 SVGIG (reference sequence). V was clipped by 3 bases and J by 4 bases; unmatched bases: 5. CDR3 size: 13 residues. The DNA of the CDR3 is TGTGCCTGGAGGCAGGGGGGTCGCTATGGCTACACCTTC. It translates to CAWRQGGRYGYTF.

The chain joins TRBV29-1 to TRBJ2-3, with 7 bases that match TRBD1. This CDR3 spans 14 amino acids. V dropped 5 bases and J dropped 1; count of bases not matched to a gene: 6. Looked up from germline, CDR1 is SQVTM and CDR2 is ANQGSEA. The CDR3 bases are TGCAGCGTTAGAGGGACAGACCGCACAGATACGCAGTATTTT. Translated: CSVRGTDRTDTQYF.

The chain recombines TRBV5-8 with TRBJ1-5, with 8 bases that match TRBD1. The CDR3 runs to 14 residues. Germline V CDR1 and CDR2: SGHTS, YDEGEE. J lost 5 bases, V lost 4 bases, and 5 bases had no gene match. The CDR3: CASSDGQGDQPQHF. The CDR3 DNA sequence: TGTGCCAGCAGCGATGGACAGGGTGATCAGCCCCAGCATTTT.

This chain joins TRBV18 and TRBJ2-3, with 12 bases lining up with TRBD2. The CDR3 has 16 residues. Germline values: CDR1 KGHSH, CDR2 LQKENI. Trimming removed 4 bases from V and 3 bases from J; junction bases left unmatched: 5. The CDR3, as DNA: TGTGCCAGCTCACAACGACTAGCGGGAGAAACAGATACGCAGTATTTT. This translates into CASSQRLAGETDTQYF.

CDR3 residues: CASSRPGQEKAYEQYF. In nucleotides, the CDR3 is TGTGCCAGCAGCAGGCCGGGACAGGAAAAAGCCTACGAGCAGTACTTC. The chain uses TRBV21-1 and TRBJ2-7; the table's TRBD1 call for D was not verified on the DNA. TRBV21-1 is shown as a pseudogene. The CDR3 loop spans 16 amino acids.

The chain links TRBV13 to TRBJ2-2, with 12 nucleotides matching TRBD1. V lost 4 bases to trimming and J lost 1 base; unmatched junction nucleotides: 10. The CDR3 is made up of 19 amino acids. CDR1 is PRHDT, CDR2 FYEKMQ, per germline (reference sequence). CDR3 in DNA: TGTGCCAGCAGCTATAGCCTGGGACAGGGGGCGCAGAACACCGGGGAGCTGTTTTTT. Translation gives CASSYSLGQGAQNTGELFF.

The chain is built from TRBV10-3 and TRBJ2-1, with TRBD2 identical over 10 bases. This CDR3 spans 16 amino acids. V trimming: 4 bases; J trimming: 7 bases; junction bases outside the gene matches: 10. CDR1 and CDR2 from the germline V gene are ENHRY and SYGVKD. The CDR3 reads CAISVGLAGEVNEQFF. CDR3 in DNA: TGTGCCATCAGTGTAGGGCTAGCGGGAGAGGTAAATGAGCAGTTCTTC.

This chain uses TRBV4-2 with TRBJ2-7; the D gene is possibly TRBD1 (7 bases). Germline V gene sequence: CDR1 LGHNA, CDR2 YNFKEQ. The V end was cut by 2 bases, the J end by 2 bases, with 19 bases between. The CDR3 is 17 residues long. CDR3 protein: CASSQFPGGSGAYEQYF. CDR3 in DNA: TGTGCCAGCAGCCAATTCCCAGGGGGGAGCGGAGCCTACGAGCAGTACTTC.

The chain uses TRBV5-4 and TRBJ2-3, with a tentative D call TRBD2 (6 bases). Trimming removed 2 bases from V and 3 bases from J, with 10 bases in between. The CDR3 extends over 14 amino acids. CDR1 and CDR2 (germline): SGHNT, YYREEE (reference sequence). The CDR3 region has the DNA TGTGCCAGCAGCTTCTCGGGGGTGACAGATACGCAGTATTTT. This codes for CASSFSGVTDTQYF.

The V call is TRBV7-7, the J call TRBJ2-5; perhaps TRBD1 as D (7 bases). The V end lost 5 bases, the J end lost 7 bases, and 17 bases lay between the germline ends. From germline, CDR1 is SSHAT and CDR2 FNYEAQ (reference sequence). The CDR3 totals 14 residues. For the CDR3, the DNA is TGTGCCAGCAGCACGAACAGGGGAGGTGGGACCCAGTACTTC. Protein sequence: CASSTNRGGGTQYF.

The chain uses TRBV27 and TRBJ2-2; the match to TRBD1 covers 9 bases. The CDR3 has 17 amino acids. The V gene's germline CDR1 is MNHEY and CDR2 SMNVEV (reference sequence). The V segment lost 2 bases and the J segment 2 bases; nucleotides outside the gene matches: 6. The CDR3 loop reads CASSLRATGGNTGELFF. In DNA, the CDR3 is TGTGCCAGCAGTTTAAGGGCGACAGGGGGTAACACCGGGGAGCTGTTTTTT.

J is TRBJ2-7 and V is TRBV5-4, with 8 bases lining up with TRBD2. This CDR3 spans 15 amino acids. Germline CDR1 is SGHNT and CDR2 is YYREEE (reference sequence). Trimming cost V 2 bases and J 4 bases; bases outside gene matches: 8. Written as DNA, the CDR3 is TGTGCCAGCAGCTTACAGGCGGGAGGTGTTTACGAGCAGTACTTC. The encoded protein is CASSLQAGGVYEQYF.

To note about this clone: The junction does not match germline at one end; this may be a read error. V usage is TRBV7-7 and J usage is TRBJ2-5; 16 bases are a match to TRBD2. The CDR3 runs to 16 residues. Germline CDR1 and CDR2: SSHAT and FNYEAQ (reference sequence). The CDR3 loop is CASSLGTSGGEETQYF. The DNA for the CDR3 is TGTGCTAGCAGCTTGGGGACTAGCGGGGGGGAAGAGACCCAGTACTTC.

The chain employs TRBV9 and TRBJ2-3; 11 bases align to TRBD2. V lost 4 bases, J lost 0 bases, and 16 bases stayed unmatched. The CDR3 totals 20 residues. Germline V gene lookup returns CDR1 SGDLS and CDR2 YYNGEE. As DNA, the CDR3 is TGTGCCAGCAGCCAAAGGACCGGGACTAGCGGTACGATTAGCACAGATACGCAGTATTTT. Translated, it gives CASSQRTGTSGTISTDTQYF.

This chain uses TRBV2 with TRBJ2-5, with 15 bases lining up with TRBD2. There are 15 residues in the CDR3. Germline V CDR1 and CDR2: SNHLY, FYNNEI. V dropped 6 bases and J dropped 4; count of bases not matched to a gene: 3. The CDR3 reads CASRGGLAGGETQYF. CDR3 DNA sequence: TGTGCCAGCAGAGGGGGACTAGCGGGAGGAGAGACCCAGTACTTC.

The chain combines TRBV5-1 with TRBJ2-1; 10 nucleotides line up with TRBD2. The germline gives CDR1 SGHRS, CDR2 YFSETQ. This CDR3 is 16 amino acids long. V shed 2 bases and J 4 bases; nucleotides not matched to a gene: 6. The CDR3 DNA sequence: TGCGCCAGCAGCTTAATAGCGGGGGGCATATACAATGAGCAGTTCTTC. Translating gives CASSLIAGGIYNEQFF.

The chain combines TRBV28 with TRBJ2-1; TRBD2 is a possible D gene (6 bases). The CDR3 is 16 residues long. Germline V lookup: CDR1 MDHEN, CDR2 SYDVKM. V was shortened by 3 bases and J by 7 bases, with 19 bases between the two germline ends. This CDR3 is CASSFPGEVGKNEQFF. CDR3 sequence (DNA): TGTGCCAGCAGTTTTCCGGGGGAAGTGGGGAAGAATGAGCAGTTCTTC. Full variable domain (rest looked up from reference TRBV28 and TRBJ2-1): DVKVTQSSRYLVKRTGEKVFLECVQDMDHENMFWYRQDPGLGLRLIYFSYDVKMKEKGDIPEGYSVSREKKERFSLILESASTNQTSMYLCASSFPGEVGKNEQFFGPGTRLTVL.

The V and J genes are TRBV28 and TRBJ2-7, with 9 nucleotides matching TRBD2. Germline-derived CDR1 and CDR2 are MDHEN and SYDVKM. The length of the CDR3 is 15 residues. Unmatched junction bases numbered 6, after V lost 4 bases and J lost 2 bases. This CDR3 reads CASSYASGEAYEQYF. The CDR3 nucleotides are TGTGCCAGCAGTTATGCTAGCGGGGAGGCCTACGAGCAGTACTTC.

This clone was detected only once. The genes are TRBV18 and TRBJ2-5; a possible D gene is TRBD1 (5 bases). Germline V gives CDR1 KGHSH, CDR2 LQKENI. CDR3 length: 13 amino acids. V was trimmed by 6 bases and J by 2 bases, leaving 10 bases between them. CDR3 nucleotide sequence: TGTGCCAGCTCCTCGGACATTCAAGAGACCCAGTACTTC. Translation: CASSSDIQETQYF.

This clone was seen only once. This sequence joins TRBV11-3 and TRBJ2-1, with 10 bases aligning to TRBD2. The junction had 5 bases not matched to a gene; V was cut back by 3 bases and J by 6 bases. Germline CDR1 reads SGHNT; CDR2 reads YENEEA. The CDR3 contains 15 residues. The CDR3 region has the DNA TGTGCCAGCAGCTTTAGCGGGGGGCTGGGCAATGAGCAGTTCTTC. This encodes CASSFSGGLGNEQFF.

V and J are TRBV7-2 and TRBJ2-1; 11 bases map to TRBD2. The ends lost 5 bases at V and 0 bases at J; junction bases unmatched: 3. This CDR3 region has 16 residues. Germline V gene data show CDR1 as SGHTA and CDR2 as FQGNSA. The CDR3 here is CASSPLAGGSYNEQFF. DNA of the CDR3: TGTGCCAGCAGCCCCCTAGCGGGAGGCTCCTACAATGAGCAGTTCTTC.

This clone occurred a few times. V and J are TRBV6-4 and TRBJ1-1; D possibly corresponds to TRBD1 (5 bases). Germline CDR1 is MRHNA and CDR2 is SNTAGT. CDR3 length equals 13 residues. The germline V and J ends were trimmed by 7 bases and 4 bases, with 13 bases remaining between them. The CDR3 sequence: CASKDSFSTEAFF. In DNA form, the CDR3 reads TGTGCCAGCAAAGACAGTTTTAGCACTGAAGCTTTCTTT.

The chain recombines TRBV10-3 with TRBJ2-3; 11 nucleotides agree with TRBD2. This CDR3 contains 15 residues. Germline values: CDR1 ENHRY, CDR2 SYGVKD. V was clipped by 2 bases and J by 3 bases; unmatched bases: 1. The CDR3 nucleotides are TGTGCCATCAGTGAGACTAGCGGGAGTACAGATACGCAGTATTTT. Protein sequence: CAISETSGSTDTQYF.

V and J are TRBV6-5 and TRBJ1-1; 8 nucleotides align to TRBD1. Trimming took 2 bases from V and 8 from J; bases not matched to a gene: 7. Germline lookup yields CDR1 MNHEY and CDR2 SVGAGI. The CDR3 has 14 amino acids. As DNA, the CDR3 is TGTGCCAGCAGTTACGGGGCAGGGGGCGCGGAAGCTTTCTTT. Its translation: CASSYGAGGAEAFF.

The gene calls are TRBV29-1 and TRBJ1-5; 9 nucleotides line up with TRBD1. This CDR3 is built from 15 residues. The trim removed 6 bases at V and 2 bases at J, leaving 8 bases unmatched. Germline V gene data show CDR1 as SQVTM and CDR2 as ANQGSEA. Written as DNA, the CDR3 is TGCAGCGTCGCCCCGGACAGGGGACGCAATCAGCCCCAGCATTTT. Its protein is CSVAPDRGRNQPQHF.

The chain has TRBV7-2 and TRBJ2-1, with 7 bases aligning to TRBD2. The CDR3 extends over 15 amino acids. Trimming cost V 0 bases and J 2 bases; bases outside gene matches: 1. Germline loops: CDR1 SGHTA, CDR2 FQGNSA. The CDR3 nucleotides read TGTGCCAGCAGCTTAGCGGGAGGGCCCTACAATGAGCAGTTCTTC. Translated: CASSLAGGPYNEQFF.

This chain links TRBV29-1 with TRBJ2-7, with TRBD1 matching 10 bases. Trimming removed 7 bases from V and 0 bases from J; junction bases left unmatched: 6. Germline lookup yields CDR1 SQVTM and CDR2 ANQGSEA. This CDR3 is built from 14 residues. This CDR3 reads CSAADRGSSYEQYF. DNA for the CDR3: TGCAGCGCCGCGGACAGGGGGAGCTCCTACGAGCAGTACTTC.